The following is a T cell receptor beta chain sequence with its context. Antigen: not known. V shed 7 bases and J shed 6 bases, with 12 bases lying between them. The CDR3 loop spans 12 amino acids. From germline, CDR1 is MNHNY and CDR2 SVGAGI (reference sequence). The sample is drawn from a study of T cell repertoires in cytomegalovirus infection. In the study overall: An indication of both CMV infection and matching HLA type came from public TCR beta signatures.

TCRdb independently ran MiXCR on the reads; one entry per CDR3 protein. The top ten clones hold under 15% of a sample with some 900,000 distinct CDR3 sequences, 32% of them seen once. General study points: Individuals carrying CMV plus the relevant HLA were identified by cumulative frequency of public TCR beta families. The ex vivo response was dominated by HLA-C-restricted CMV-specific TCR beta clonotypes.

The sample consisted of cultured CD8+ T cells from PBMCs, taken from culture after CMV antigen stimulation. The TCR sequence derives from a human donor in good health (CMV status not recorded). Some clones in this sample may be carry-over from other donors' samples. The genes are TRBV6-6 and TRBJ1-2, with D possibly TRBD1 on 6 matching bases. The chain's CDR3 is CASTAGGNGYTF. The CDR3 DNA reads TGTGCCAGCACGGCGGGGGGCAATGGCTACACCTTC.